The 14 T cell receptor beta chains presented below share a single source sample, sequenced in a study of cytomegalovirus exposure and HLA in healthy donors. A multiplex PCR was run with 60 Vbeta primers and 13 Jbeta primers. TCRdb keeps only in-frame clones here, not all; method: immunoSEQ multiplex PCR. This repertoire shows some 150,000 clones, 80% found once; its top ten account for about 4.7%. Input material: PBMCs. The source is a man aged 25 to 40 in good health and CMV-seronegative.

The chain carries TRBV2 and TRBJ2-2; the D gene is possibly TRBD2 (6 bases). The CDR3 totals 17 residues. The germline gives CDR1 SNHLY, CDR2 FYNNEI. The ends were cut back, 4 bases at V and 7 bases at J, with 22 bases in the middle. This CDR3 reads CASSGWGERAFDGELFF. The CDR3 DNA reads as TGTGCCAGCAGTGGATGGGGGGAGCGGGCCTTTGACGGGGAGCTGTTTTTT.

In DNA form, the CDR3 reads TGTGCCTGGAGTTACGGGCAGGGACTTAGCGAGCAGTACTTC. Translating it yields CAWSYGQGLSEQYF. J is TRBJ2-7 and V is TRBV30; D possibly corresponds to TRBD2 (6 bases). Germline V gene data show CDR1 as GTSNPN and CDR2 as SVGIG (reference sequence). The V end lost 2 bases, the J end lost 6 bases, and 17 bases lay between the germline ends. The CDR3 is 14 amino acids.

V gene TRBV18 combines with J gene TRBJ2-5; TRBD1 aligns across 12 bases. The CDR3 is 18 amino acids. Trimming took 1 base from V and 5 from J; bases not matched to a gene: 11. Germline lookup yields CDR1 KGHSH and CDR2 LQKENI. The DNA for the CDR3 is TGTGCCAGCTCACCACTGTCCGGGACAGGGGGCGCGGGGGAGACCCAGTACTTC. This translates into CASSPLSGTGGAGETQYF.

This clone was detected only a few times. The J gene is TRBJ2-5, the V gene TRBV19; D might be TRBD1 (7 bases). The assigned J gene may be wrong: the sequence end matches TRBJ2-7 better. Germline values: CDR1 LNHDA, CDR2 SQIVND (reference sequence). This CDR3 region has 15 residues. The DNA for the CDR3 is TGTGCCAGCTCTCCGGGCCAGGGGGGCTCCTACGAGCAGTACTTC. Protein: CASSPGQGGSYEQYF.

As DNA, the CDR3 is TGTGCCAGCAGTCAAACCAGGGTCATGAACACTGAAGCTTTCTTT. Translating gives CASSQTRVMNTEAFF. J is TRBJ1-1 and V is TRBV6-5, with D tentatively TRBD1 (5 bases). With 5 bases removed from V and 0 bases from J, the gap between germline ends came to 13 bases. In germline, CDR1 is MNHEY, CDR2 SVGAGI. This CDR3 is 15 amino acids long.

The chain couples TRBV28 to TRBJ2-5; possibly TRBD2 for D (6 bases). The J call is in doubt because the DNA end fits TRBJ2-7 better. The germline V gene encodes CDR1 MDHEN and CDR2 SYDVKM. The CDR3 has 12 amino acids. CDR3: CASSLGGNEQYF. The CDR3 DNA reads TGTGCCAGCAGTTTGGGAGGTAACGAGCAGTACTTC.

This clone has just one count. The chain uses TRBV9 and TRBJ2-1, with TRBD2 matching over 7 bases. The length of the CDR3 is 17 residues. CDR1 SGDLS and CDR2 YYNGEE come from the germline V gene. V shed 0 bases and J 4 bases; nucleotides not matched to a gene: 10. The CDR3 loop is CASSVGGGLGGYNEQFF. The CDR3 DNA reads as TGTGCCAGCAGCGTAGGCGGCGGCTTGGGGGGGTACAATGAGCAGTTCTTC.

This clone was seen only once. V usage is TRBV6-7 and J usage is TRBJ1-3; no reliable D call. TRBV6-7 belongs to the ORF category, with a function that is uncertain. The ends were cut back, 3 bases at V and 4 bases at J, with 10 bases in the middle. The CDR3 totals 14 residues. The CDR3 region has the DNA TGTGCCAGCAGTTATCAGAGGAAAGGAAACACCATATATTTT. Translation: CASSYQRKGNTIYF.

The chain employs TRBV28 and TRBJ2-7; 9 bases are a match to TRBD1. CDR3 length: 13 residues. The V gene's germline CDR1 is MDHEN and CDR2 SYDVKM. The J segment lost 2 bases and the V segment lost 8 bases, leaving 4 bases of the junction unmatched. The CDR3 region is CASEGTGPYEQYF. DNA for the CDR3: TGTGCCAGCGAGGGGACAGGGCCCTACGAGCAGTACTTC.

This clone has just one count. The chain uses TRBV18 and TRBJ2-7; 8 bases are a match to TRBD2. Per germline, CDR1 KGHSH and CDR2 LQKENI. Unmatched junction bases numbered 6, after V lost 5 bases and J lost 6 bases. This CDR3 region has 13 residues. The CDR3 DNA sequence: TGTGCCAGCTCAACCGGGGGGGCGCGCGAGCAGTACTTC. Translation gives CASSTGGAREQYF. The full variable domain, in which reference TRBV18 and TRBJ2-7 provide the parts outside the CDR3, is NAGVMQNPRHLVRRRGQEARLRCSPMKGHSHVYWYRQLPEEGLKFMVYLQKENIIDESGMPKERFSAEFPKEGPSILRIQQVVRGDSAAYFCASSTGGAREQYFGPGTRLTVT.

The V call is TRBV28, the J call TRBJ1-5; possibly TRBD1 for D (6 bases). The CDR3 is 15 amino acids. Trimming stripped 6 bases from V and 3 bases from J, with 15 bases between. Per germline, CDR1 MDHEN and CDR2 SYDVKM. CDR3: CASSTGTLNNQPQHF. CDR3 nucleotide sequence: TGTGCCAGCAGCACCGGGACACTTAACAATCAGCCCCAGCATTTT.

The table lists this clone with a few counts. The chain uses TRBV2 and TRBJ2-1; TRBD2 agrees at 12 bases. V shed 1 base, J shed 8 bases, and the junction held 6 bases outside the gene matches. The CDR3 sequence is 16 residues long. Per the germline V gene, CDR1 is SNHLY and CDR2 is FYNNEI. CDR3 sequence: CASSEETSGSVYEQFF. The DNA for the CDR3 is TGTGCCAGCAGTGAAGAGACTAGCGGGAGCGTCTATGAGCAGTTCTTC. The full variable domain, its missing parts supplied by reference TRBV2 and TRBJ2-1, is EPEVTQTPSHQVTQMGQEVILRCVPISNHLYFYWYRQILGQKVEFLVSFYNNEISEKSEIFDDQFSVERPDGSNFTLKIRSTKLEDSAMYFCASSEETSGSVYEQFFGPGTRLTVL.

The rearrangement uses TRBV7-2 and TRBJ2-2; 9 bases are shared with TRBD2. V shed 4 bases and J 1 base; nucleotides not matched to a gene: 4. Germline assignment: CDR1 SGHTA and CDR2 FQGNSA. There are 16 residues in the CDR3. The CDR3 DNA reads as TGTGCCAGCAGCTCGGCGGGGGGGTTGAACACCGGGGAGCTGTTTTTT. Its protein product is CASSSAGGLNTGELFF.

J is TRBJ1-2 and V is TRBV7-9; D is unclear. V dropped 3 bases and J dropped 8 bases, with 7 bases sitting between them. Germline V gene data show CDR1 as SEHNR and CDR2 as FQNEAQ (reference sequence). The CDR3 runs to 11 residues. The CDR3 protein is CASSFKEGYTF. In nucleotides, the CDR3 is TGTGCCAGCAGCTTTAAGGAGGGCTACACCTTC.